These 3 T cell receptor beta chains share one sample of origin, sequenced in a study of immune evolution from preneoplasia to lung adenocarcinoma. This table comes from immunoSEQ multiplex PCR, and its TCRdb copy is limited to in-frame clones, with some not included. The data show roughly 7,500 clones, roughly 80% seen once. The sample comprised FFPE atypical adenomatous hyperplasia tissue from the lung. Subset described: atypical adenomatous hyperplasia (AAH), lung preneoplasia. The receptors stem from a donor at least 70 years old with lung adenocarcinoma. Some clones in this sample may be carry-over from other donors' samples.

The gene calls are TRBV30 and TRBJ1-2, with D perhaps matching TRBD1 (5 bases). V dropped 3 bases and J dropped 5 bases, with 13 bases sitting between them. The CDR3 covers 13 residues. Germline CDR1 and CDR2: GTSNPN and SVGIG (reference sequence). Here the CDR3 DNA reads TGTGCCTGGAGCACGAGGGGTGGGTATGGCTACACCTTC. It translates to CAWSTRGGYGYTF.

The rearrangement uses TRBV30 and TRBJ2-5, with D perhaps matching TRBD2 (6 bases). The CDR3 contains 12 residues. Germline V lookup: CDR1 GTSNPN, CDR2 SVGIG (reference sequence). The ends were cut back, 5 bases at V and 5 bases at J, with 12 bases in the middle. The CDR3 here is CAWAGTGETQYF. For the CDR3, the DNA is TGTGCCTGGGCCGGGACTGGGGAGACCCAGTACTTC.

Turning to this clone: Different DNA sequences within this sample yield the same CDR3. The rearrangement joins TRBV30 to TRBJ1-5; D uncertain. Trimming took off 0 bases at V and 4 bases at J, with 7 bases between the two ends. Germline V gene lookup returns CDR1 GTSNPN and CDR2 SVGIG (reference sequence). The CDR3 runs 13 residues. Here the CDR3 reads CAWSVAGNQPQHF. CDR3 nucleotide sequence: TGTGCCTGGAGTGTAGCCGGTAATCAGCCCCAGCATTTT. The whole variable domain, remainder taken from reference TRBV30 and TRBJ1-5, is SQTIHQWPATLVQPVGSPLSLECTVEGTSNPNLYWYRQAAGRGLQLLFYSVGIGQISSEVPQNLSASRPQDRQFILSSKKLLLSDSGFYLCAWSVAGNQPQHFGDGTRLSIL.